This T cell receptor (beta chain) appears in the sequencing data of a study of T cells expressing NK-cell markers (TCRdb year 2020). At the level of the whole study: TCR beta-chain repertoires were profiled in sorted CD3+CD56+NKG2C+, CD3+CD56+NKG2C- and CD3+CD56-NKG2C+ T-cell subsets from about 8 donors. The study sequenced eight donors, all healthy volunteers chosen at random: three men and five women. Among the eight sequenced donors, seven were HCMV-seropositive and one was HCMV-seronegative. Libraries were sequenced as 2 x 150 bp reads on Illumina HiSeq 2000/2500, MiSeq or NextSeq. Overall study outcomes, separate from this receptor: It remained unclear whether the expanded NKG2C-expressing T cell clones were specific for HCMV antigens. Those dominant clonotypes were again the most abundant among CD3+CD56-NKG2C+ cells in a handful of donors, at about 25-65%. In more than 5 donors, the dominant CD3+CD56+NKG2C+ clonotypes were found to rank among the top 10 CD8+ clonotypes and to make up roughly 1.0-7.0% of CD8+ T cells.

There are 16 amino acids in the CDR3, from cysteine to phenylalanine inclusive. The record lacks a DNA sequence. CDR1 DFQATT and CDR2 SNEGSKA were looked up in the germline V gene (reference sequence). To determine HCMV serostatus, a commercial ELISA kit was used to detect HCMV-specific IgG in serum. Ficoll density gradient centrifugation was used to isolate peripheral blood mononuclear cells from blood. To note about this clonotype: Its cognate antigen has yet to be identified.

The sequencing machine was an Illumina HiSeq 2000. 5'RACE template switching, by which a universal primer site and unique molecular identifiers were added, was used to make TCR beta cDNA libraries. cDNA synthesis was primed from the TCR beta constant segment and was followed by two successive PCR amplification steps. Per the original workflow: Reads were demultiplexed and grouped by UMI with MIGEC, and clonotypes were assembled and quantified with MiTCR. Only TCR cDNA sequences supported by at least two reads were kept to exclude erroneous sequences. The tcR package was used for downstream repertoire analysis, with clonotypes matched between fractions based on CDR3 nucleotide sequence plus V segment. VDJmatch was used to annotate antigen specificity against VDJdb, with one amino acid substitution in CDR3 permitted. Following reprocessing of the reads by TCRdb, the data hold one row per CDR3 protein sequence and no DNA is available. The V and J calls follow TCRdb's processing rather than the paper's. This sample's listing comprises about 550,000 distinct CDR3 sequences. About 3.6% of the sample lies in the top ten.

The sequenced material came from blood T cells: a sorted CD56 or NKG2C T cell subset, CD4+ or CD8+ T cells, or bulk PBMC T cells (not recorded which). The chain uses TRBV20-1 and TRBJ2-1; TCRdb gives TRBD1 as the D gene, but with no DNA this cannot be confirmed. This TCR was sampled from a young man in good health. Donor details come from another sample of the same person, matched by shared clones. The CDR3 protein sequence reads: CSARELRGARYNEQFF.